The sequence of this T cell receptor beta chain was determined in a study of regulatory T cells in long-lasting Graves disease. Sample time point: newly diagnosed GD, antithyroid drugs for less than 3 months. PBMCs were the source of the RNA used for TCR sequencing. The CDR3 contains 14 residues. With 6 bases removed from V and 5 bases from J, the gap between germline ends came to 16 bases. CDR1 is SNHLY and CDR2 is FYNNEI in the germline V gene. There are many counts of this clonotype. Construction of the TCR beta libraries employed iRepertoire HTBI primers in conjunction with Arm-PCR of CDR3 regions. TCRdb re-called the multiplex PCR reads through MiXCR, storing one row per CDR3 protein. Counted here are about half a million distinct CDR3 sequences, more than 10% occurring once; the ten biggest clones make up 8.9%. The same data also contributed to another study, on T cells in Graves' hyperthyroidism and ophthalmopathy.

The J gene is TRBJ2-5, the V gene TRBV2, with D tentatively TRBD1 (6 bases). The source of this sequence is a woman aged 25 to 39 with Graves disease. The source material was peripheral blood mononuclear cells (PBMCs), sampled at new diagnosis, from a patient treated with antithyroid drugs. The CDR3 DNA sequence: TGTGCCAGCAGGGCGACAGGTCCGAGGGAGACCCAGTACTTC. Amino acid sequence: CASRATGPRETQYF.